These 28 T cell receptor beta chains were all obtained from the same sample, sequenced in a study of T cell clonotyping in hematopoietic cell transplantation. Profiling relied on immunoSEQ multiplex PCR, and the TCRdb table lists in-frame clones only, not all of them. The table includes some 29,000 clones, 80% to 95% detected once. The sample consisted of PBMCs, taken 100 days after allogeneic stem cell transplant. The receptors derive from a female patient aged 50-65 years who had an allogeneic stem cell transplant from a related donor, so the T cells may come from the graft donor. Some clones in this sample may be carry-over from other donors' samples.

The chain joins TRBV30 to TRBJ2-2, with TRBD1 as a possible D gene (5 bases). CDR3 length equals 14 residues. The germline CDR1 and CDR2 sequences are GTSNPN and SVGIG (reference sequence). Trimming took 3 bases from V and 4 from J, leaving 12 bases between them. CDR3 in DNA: TGTGCCTGGAGGTCGAATACAGGCACCGGGGAGCTGTTTTTT. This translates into CAWRSNTGTGELFF. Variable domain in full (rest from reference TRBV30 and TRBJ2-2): SQTIHQWPATLVQPVGSPLSLECTVEGTSNPNLYWYRQAAGRGLQLLFYSVGIGQISSEVPQNLSASRPQDRQFILSSKKLLLSDSGFYLCAWRSNTGTGELFFGEGSRLTVL.

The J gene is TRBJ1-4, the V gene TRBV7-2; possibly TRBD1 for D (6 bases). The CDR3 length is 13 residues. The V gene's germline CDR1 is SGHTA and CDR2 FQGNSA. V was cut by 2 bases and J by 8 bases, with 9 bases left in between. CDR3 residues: CASSLPDREKLFF. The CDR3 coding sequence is TGTGCCAGCAGCTTACCGGACAGAGAAAAACTGTTTTTT.

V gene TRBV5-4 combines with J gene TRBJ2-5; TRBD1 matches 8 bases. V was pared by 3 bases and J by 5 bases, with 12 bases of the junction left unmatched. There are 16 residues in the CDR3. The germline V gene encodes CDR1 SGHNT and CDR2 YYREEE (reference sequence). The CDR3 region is CASSSPFRGQKETQYF. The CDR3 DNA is TGTGCCAGCAGCTCACCCTTCAGGGGGCAGAAGGAGACCCAGTACTTC.

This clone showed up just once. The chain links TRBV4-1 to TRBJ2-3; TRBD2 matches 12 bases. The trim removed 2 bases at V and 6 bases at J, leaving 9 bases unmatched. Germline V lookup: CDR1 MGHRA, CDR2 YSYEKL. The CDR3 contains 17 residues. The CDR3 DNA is TGCGCCAGCAGCCAACAGGCGCTAGCGGGGGGGCCCGATACGCAGTATTTT. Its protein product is CASSQQALAGGPDTQYF.

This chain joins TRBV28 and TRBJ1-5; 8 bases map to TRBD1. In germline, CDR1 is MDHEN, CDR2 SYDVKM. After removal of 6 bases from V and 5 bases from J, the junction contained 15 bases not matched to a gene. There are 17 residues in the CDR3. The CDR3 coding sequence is TGTGCCAGCAGCAACCATCCCCGACAGGGGCCGGATCAGCCCCAGCATTTT. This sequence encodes CASSNHPRQGPDQPQHF.

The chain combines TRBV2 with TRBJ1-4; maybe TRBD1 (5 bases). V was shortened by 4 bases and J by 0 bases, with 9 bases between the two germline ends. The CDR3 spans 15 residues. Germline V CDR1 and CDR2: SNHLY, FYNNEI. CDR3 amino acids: CASSADSATNEKLFF. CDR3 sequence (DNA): TGTGCCAGCAGTGCCGACAGCGCAACTAATGAAAAACTGTTTTTT.

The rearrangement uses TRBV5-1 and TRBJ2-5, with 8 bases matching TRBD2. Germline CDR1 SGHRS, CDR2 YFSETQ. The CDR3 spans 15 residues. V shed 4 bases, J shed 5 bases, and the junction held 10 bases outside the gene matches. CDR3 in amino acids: CASSPGSGEGETQYF. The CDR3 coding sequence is TGCGCCAGCAGCCCGGGTAGCGGGGAAGGGGAGACCCAGTACTTC.

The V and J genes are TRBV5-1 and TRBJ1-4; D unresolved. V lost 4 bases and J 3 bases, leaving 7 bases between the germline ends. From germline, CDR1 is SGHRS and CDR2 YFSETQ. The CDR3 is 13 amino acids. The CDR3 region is CASSPAPNEKLFF. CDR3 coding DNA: TGCGCCAGCAGCCCGGCACCTAATGAAAAACTGTTTTTT.

The DNA for the CDR3 is TGTGCCAGCAGCTTCGAGGGGGATACGCAGTATTTT. Amino acid sequence: CASSFEGDTQYF. The rearrangement joins TRBV13 to TRBJ2-3, with D possibly called TRBD1 or TRBD2 (5 bases each). The V gene lost 3 bases and the J gene lost 6 bases, with 7 bases spanning the gap. The CDR3 length is 12 residues. Germline-derived CDR1 and CDR2 are PRHDT and FYEKMQ (reference sequence).

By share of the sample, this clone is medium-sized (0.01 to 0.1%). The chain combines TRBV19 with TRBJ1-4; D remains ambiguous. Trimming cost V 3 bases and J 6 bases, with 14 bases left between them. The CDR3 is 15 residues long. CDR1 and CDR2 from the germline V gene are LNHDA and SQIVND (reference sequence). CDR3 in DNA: TGTGCCAGTAGTATTCGAGGAATTGGGGATGAAAAACTGTTTTTT. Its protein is CASSIRGIGDEKLFF. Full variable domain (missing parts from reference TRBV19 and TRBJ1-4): DGGITQSPKYLFRKEGQNVTLSCEQNLNHDAMYWYRQDPGQGLRLIYYSQIVNDFQKGDIAEGYSVSREKKESFPLTVTSAQKNPTAFYLCASSIRGIGDEKLFFGSGTQLSVL.

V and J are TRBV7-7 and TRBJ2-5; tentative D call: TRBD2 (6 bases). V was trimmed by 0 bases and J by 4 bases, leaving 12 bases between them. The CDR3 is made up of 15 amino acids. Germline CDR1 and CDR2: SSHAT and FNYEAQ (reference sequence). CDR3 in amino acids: CASSLAGGNRETQYF. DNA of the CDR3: TGTGCCAGCAGCTTAGCCGGCGGGAATAGAGAGACCCAGTACTTC.

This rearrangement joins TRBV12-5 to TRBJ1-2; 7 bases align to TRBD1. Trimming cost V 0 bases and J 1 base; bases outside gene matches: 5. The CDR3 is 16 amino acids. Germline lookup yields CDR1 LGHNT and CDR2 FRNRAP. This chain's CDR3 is CASGLVPGQNNYGYTF. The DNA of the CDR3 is TGTGCTAGTGGTTTGGTACCGGGACAGAATAACTATGGCTACACCTTC.

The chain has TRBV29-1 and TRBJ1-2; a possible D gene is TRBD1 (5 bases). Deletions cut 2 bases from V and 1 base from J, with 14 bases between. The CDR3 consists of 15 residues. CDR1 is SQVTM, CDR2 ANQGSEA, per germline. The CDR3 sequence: CSVERAGWRNYGYTF. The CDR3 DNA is TGCAGCGTTGAACGTGCAGGGTGGCGTAACTATGGCTACACCTTC.

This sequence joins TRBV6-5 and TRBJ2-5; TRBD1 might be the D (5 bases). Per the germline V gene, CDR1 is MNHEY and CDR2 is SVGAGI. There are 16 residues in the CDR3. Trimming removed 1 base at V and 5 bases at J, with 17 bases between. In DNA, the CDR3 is TGTGCCAGCAGTTACTTGTACAGGCTCGATCGGGAGACCCAGTACTTC. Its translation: CASSYLYRLDRETQYF.

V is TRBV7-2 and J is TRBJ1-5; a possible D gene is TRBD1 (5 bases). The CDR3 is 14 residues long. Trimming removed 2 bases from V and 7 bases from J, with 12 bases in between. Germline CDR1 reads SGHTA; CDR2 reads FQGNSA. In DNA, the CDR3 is TGTGCCAGCAGCTTAATCGGGGGTTGGCAGCCCCAGCATTTT. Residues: CASSLIGGWQPQHF.

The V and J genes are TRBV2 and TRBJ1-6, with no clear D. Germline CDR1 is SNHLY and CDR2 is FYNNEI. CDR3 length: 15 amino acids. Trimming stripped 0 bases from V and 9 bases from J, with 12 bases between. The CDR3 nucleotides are TGTGCCAGCAGTGAAGCGGCGGTCGGGATTTCACCCCTCCACTTT. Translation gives CASSEAAVGISPLHF.

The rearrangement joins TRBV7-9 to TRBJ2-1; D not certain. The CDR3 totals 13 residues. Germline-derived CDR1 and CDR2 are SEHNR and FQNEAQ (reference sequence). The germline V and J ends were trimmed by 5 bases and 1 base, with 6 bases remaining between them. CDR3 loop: CASSLSSYNEQFF. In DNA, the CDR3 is TGTGCCAGCAGCCTCTCTTCCTACAATGAGCAGTTCTTC.

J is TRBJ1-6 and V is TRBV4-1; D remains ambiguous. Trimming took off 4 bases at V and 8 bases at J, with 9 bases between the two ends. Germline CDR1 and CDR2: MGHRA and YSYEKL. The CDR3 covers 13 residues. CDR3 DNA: TGCGCCAGCAGCCCCCGGCCAGATTCACCCCTCCACTTT. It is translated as CASSPRPDSPLHF.

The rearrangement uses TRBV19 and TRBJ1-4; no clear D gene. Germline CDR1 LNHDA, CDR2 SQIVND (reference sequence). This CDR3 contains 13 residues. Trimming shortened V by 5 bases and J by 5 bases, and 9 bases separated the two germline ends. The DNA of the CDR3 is TGTGCCAGTAGTTTTGACCGAAATGAAAAACTGTTTTTT. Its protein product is CASSFDRNEKLFF. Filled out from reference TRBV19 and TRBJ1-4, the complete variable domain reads DGGITQSPKYLFRKEGQNVTLSCEQNLNHDAMYWYRQDPGQGLRLIYYSQIVNDFQKGDIAEGYSVSREKKESFPLTVTSAQKNPTAFYLCASSFDRNEKLFFGSGTQLSVL.

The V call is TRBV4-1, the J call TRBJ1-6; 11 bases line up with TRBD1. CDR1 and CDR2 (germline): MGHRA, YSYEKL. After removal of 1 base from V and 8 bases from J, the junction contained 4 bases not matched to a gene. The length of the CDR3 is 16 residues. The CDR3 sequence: CASSQVPGQGDSPLHF. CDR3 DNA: TGCGCCAGCAGCCAAGTACCGGGACAGGGGGATTCACCCCTCCACTTT.

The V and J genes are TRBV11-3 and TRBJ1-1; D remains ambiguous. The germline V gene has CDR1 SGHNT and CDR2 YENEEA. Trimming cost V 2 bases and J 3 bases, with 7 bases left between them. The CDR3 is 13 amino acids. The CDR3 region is CASSLFTDTEAFF. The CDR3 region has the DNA TGTGCCAGCAGCTTATTCACGGACACTGAAGCTTTCTTT.

The CDR3 loop reads CSVSSYNEQFF. CDR3 in DNA: TGCAGTGTGAGCTCCTACAATGAGCAGTTCTTC. This rearrangement joins TRBV20-1 to TRBJ2-1; D unresolved. This CDR3 comprises 11 residues. The V end was cut by 7 bases, the J end by 0 bases, with 4 bases between. Per the germline V gene, CDR1 is DFQATT and CDR2 is SNEGSKA (reference sequence).

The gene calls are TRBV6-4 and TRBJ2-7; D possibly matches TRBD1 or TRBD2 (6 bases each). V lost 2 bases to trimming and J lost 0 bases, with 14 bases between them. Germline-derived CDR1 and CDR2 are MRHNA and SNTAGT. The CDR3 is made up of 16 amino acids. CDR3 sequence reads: CASSDVGGDISYEQYF. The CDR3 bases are TGTGCCAGCAGTGACGTCGGAGGGGACATCTCCTACGAGCAGTACTTC.

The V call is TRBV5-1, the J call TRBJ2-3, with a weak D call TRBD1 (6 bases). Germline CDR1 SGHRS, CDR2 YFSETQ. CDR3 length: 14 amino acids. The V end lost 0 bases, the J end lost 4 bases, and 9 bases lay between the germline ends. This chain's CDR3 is CASSLVGASDTQYF. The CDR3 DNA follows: TGCGCCAGCAGCTTGGTGGGGGCCTCAGATACGCAGTATTTT.

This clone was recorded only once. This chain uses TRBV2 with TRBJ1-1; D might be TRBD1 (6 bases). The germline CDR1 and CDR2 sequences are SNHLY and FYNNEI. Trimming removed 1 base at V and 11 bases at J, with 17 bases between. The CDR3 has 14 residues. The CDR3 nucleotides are TGTGCCAGCAGTGAAGGTCTGGGGCCCAGGGGCGCTTTCTTT. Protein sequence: CASSEGLGPRGAFF.

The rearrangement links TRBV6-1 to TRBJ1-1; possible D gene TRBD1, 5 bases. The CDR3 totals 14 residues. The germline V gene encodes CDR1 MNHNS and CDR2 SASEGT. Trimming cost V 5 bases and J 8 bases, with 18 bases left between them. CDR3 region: CASSQTPGPREAFF. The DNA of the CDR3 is TGTGCCAGCAGTCAGACTCCGGGGCCGCGGGAAGCTTTCTTT.

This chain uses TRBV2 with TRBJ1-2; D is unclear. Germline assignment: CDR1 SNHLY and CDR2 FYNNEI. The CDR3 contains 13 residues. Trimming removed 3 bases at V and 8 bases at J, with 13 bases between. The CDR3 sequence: CASSDSGRWGYTF. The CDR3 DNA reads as TGTGCCAGCAGTGACTCCGGGCGGTGGGGCTACACCTTC.

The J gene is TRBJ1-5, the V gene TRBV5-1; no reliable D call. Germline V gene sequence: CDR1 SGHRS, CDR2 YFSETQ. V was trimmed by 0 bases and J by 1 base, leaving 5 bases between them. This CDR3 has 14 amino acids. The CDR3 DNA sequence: TGCGCCAGCAGCTTGGACGTCAGCAATCAGCCCCAGCATTTT. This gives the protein CASSLDVSNQPQHF.